These 15 T cell receptor beta chains originate from one sample sequenced in a study of T cell changes during pregnancy in multiple sclerosis. The protocol was immunoSEQ multiplex PCR, while the TCRdb copy is restricted to in-frame clones and leaves out a portion. This table has 68,000 or so clones, less than 95% appearing once. The sequencing used peripheral blood, collected in the second trimester of pregnancy. The receptor set was obtained from a female donor with multiple sclerosis, enrolled in a pregnancy study.

The chain couples TRBV7-3 to TRBJ2-2, with 8 bases aligning to TRBD2. CDR1 and CDR2 from the germline V gene are SGHTA and FQGTGA. CDR3 length equals 15 residues. J gave up 2 bases and V 8 bases, and 7 bases lay outside the gene matches. In DNA, the CDR3 is TGTGCCAGCGGCCAGCGGGGGTTAAACACCGGGGAGCTGTTTTTT. Translating it yields CASGQRGLNTGELFF. The full variable domain, in which reference TRBV7-3 and TRBJ2-2 provide the parts outside the CDR3, is GAGVSQTPSNKVTEKGKYVELRCDPISGHTALYWYRQSLGQGPEFLIYFQGTGAADDSGLPNDRFFAVRPEGSVSTLKIQRTERGDSAVYLCASGQRGLNTGELFFGEGSRLTVL.

In its sample, this clone was seen once. This chain connects TRBV7-3 to TRBJ2-5; 8 bases map to TRBD2. The J call may be in error: the DNA end matches TRBJ2-7 better. Germline assignment: CDR1 SGHTA and CDR2 FQGTGA. The CDR3 is 14 amino acids. The CDR3 DNA reads as TGTGCCAGCAGCTTATTCGGGGGGGATTACGAGCAGTACTTC. Its translation: CASSLFGGDYEQYF.

J is TRBJ1-4 and V is TRBV19; no clear D. Trimming shortened V by 5 bases and J by 5 bases, and 12 bases separated the two germline ends. Per germline, CDR1 LNHDA and CDR2 SQIVND (reference sequence). The CDR3 runs 14 residues. For the CDR3, the DNA is TGTGCCAGTAGTGTCCCCGGGGTGAATGAAAAACTGTTTTTT. Residues: CASSVPGVNEKLFF.

The rearrangement joins TRBV18 to TRBJ1-1; TRBD1 agrees at 9 bases. Germline assignment: CDR1 KGHSH and CDR2 LQKENI. The CDR3 sequence is 16 residues long. V lost 3 bases and J lost 0; bases outside the gene matches: 5. CDR3 DNA: TGTGCCAGCTCACCGGACAGGGGCGGCATGAACACTGAAGCTTTCTTT. It translates to CASSPDRGGMNTEAFF. Supplemented by reference TRBV18 and TRBJ1-1, the full variable domain reads NAGVMQNPRHLVRRRGQEARLRCSPMKGHSHVYWYRQLPEEGLKFMVYLQKENIIDESGMPKERFSAEFPKEGPSILRIQQVVRGDSAAYFCASSPDRGGMNTEAFFGQGTRLTVV.

The gene calls are TRBV5-6 and TRBJ2-7; 7 bases align to TRBD1. In germline, CDR1 is SGHDT, CDR2 YYEEEE. The CDR3 runs to 13 residues. Unmatched junction bases numbered 5, after V lost 4 bases and J lost 4 bases. CDR3 nucleotide sequence: TGTGCCAGCAGCAGACAGGGATTATACGAGCAGTACTTC. It encodes CASSRQGLYEQYF.

This clone was seen just once. The chain joins TRBV10-1 to TRBJ1-5; 8 bases agree with TRBD1. The CDR3 loop spans 14 amino acids. From germline, CDR1 is WNHNN and CDR2 SYGVQD (reference sequence). V dropped 8 bases and J dropped 7; count of bases not matched to a gene: 10. As DNA, the CDR3 is TGCGCCAGCTGGGGACAGGTAAGGAACCAGCCCCAGCATTTT. Translating it yields CASWGQVRNQPQHF.

The rearrangement uses TRBV2 and TRBJ2-7; 8 positions agree with TRBD1. From germline, CDR1 is SNHLY and CDR2 FYNNEI. Trimming cost V 2 bases and J 2 bases; bases outside gene matches: 5. The length of the CDR3 is 15 residues. Here the CDR3 reads CASSEQGQATYEQYF. In DNA, the CDR3 is TGTGCCAGCAGTGAACAGGGACAGGCGACCTACGAGCAGTACTTC.

The sample holds one count of this clone. The chain is built from TRBV5-1 and TRBJ1-6; D remains unclear. There are 17 residues in the CDR3. Looked up from germline, CDR1 is SGHRS and CDR2 is YFSETQ. Trimming took 4 bases from V and 5 from J, leaving 19 bases between them. The CDR3 region has the DNA TGCGCCAGCAGCCCCTTTCCCGTCGAGTTGGATAATTCACCCCTCCACTTT. It specifies CASSPFPVELDNSPLHF. Combining the CDR3 with reference TRBV5-1 and TRBJ1-6 gives the whole variable domain KAGVTQTPRYLIKTRGQQVTLSCSPISGHRSVSWYQQTPGQGLQFLFEYFSETQRNKGNFPGRFSGRQFSNSRSEMNVSTLELGDSALYLCASSPFPVELDNSPLHFGNGTRLTVT.

The rearrangement joins TRBV7-2 to TRBJ2-3, with D possibly being TRBD2 (7 bases). Germline V gene lookup returns CDR1 SGHTA and CDR2 FQGNSA. The V and J ends lost 5 bases and 2 bases respectively, with 11 bases between them. The length of the CDR3 is 14 residues. The CDR3 coding sequence is TGTGCCAGCAGCAGGGGGGGTTACACAGATACGCAGTATTTT. Protein product: CASSRGGYTDTQYF.

The rearrangement uses TRBV7-3 and TRBJ1-4; D might be TRBD1 (6 bases). Trimming took 1 base from V and 1 from J, leaving 10 bases between them. The CDR3 contains 16 residues. The V gene's germline CDR1 is SGHTA and CDR2 FQGTGA. The CDR3 sequence is CASSLNRAGTNEKLFF. In nucleotides, the CDR3 is TGTGCCAGCAGCTTAAACAGGGCGGGAACTAATGAAAAACTGTTTTTT.

The genes are TRBV11-2 and TRBJ2-1; 8 positions agree with TRBD1. After removal of 0 bases from V and 5 bases from J, the junction contained 9 bases not matched to a gene. Germline loops: CDR1 SGHAT, CDR2 FQNNGV. The CDR3 covers 17 residues. CDR3: CASSLERTGRGNNEQFF. For the CDR3, the DNA is TGTGCCAGCAGCTTAGAAAGGACAGGGAGAGGGAACAATGAGCAGTTCTTC.

This clone was found once. The V and J genes are TRBV6-1 and TRBJ1-1, with 9 nucleotides matching TRBD1. Germline V CDR1 and CDR2: MNHNS, SASEGT. V lost 4 bases, J lost 1 base, and 7 bases stayed unmatched. This CDR3 has 16 residues. CDR3 in DNA: TGTGCCAGCAGTGGGCGGTCGGGACAGGGGAACACTGAAGCTTTCTTT. It codes for CASSGRSGQGNTEAFF.

This clone has only one observation. The gene calls are TRBV6-5 and TRBJ2-1; tentative D call: TRBD1 (6 bases). V was cut by 0 bases and J by 15 bases, with 12 bases left in between. The CDR3 sequence is 12 residues long. Germline CDR1 is MNHEY and CDR2 is SVGAGI. The CDR3 bases are TGTGCCAGCAGTTACTCCACAGGGCCGACGTTCTTC. Translation gives CASSYSTGPTFF.

The chain is built from TRBV7-6 and TRBJ1-1, with TRBD1 matching 8 bases. The CDR3 is made up of 16 amino acids. Germline-derived CDR1 and CDR2 are SGHVS and FNYEAQ. The V segment lost 5 bases and the J segment 0 bases; nucleotides outside the gene matches: 8. CDR3 sequence (DNA): TGTGCCAGCAGCCCAGGGCAGGGGGCGATGAACACTGAAGCTTTCTTT. It codes for CASSPGQGAMNTEAFF. Full variable domain (remainder filled in from reference TRBV7-6 and TRBJ1-1): GAGVSQSPRYKVTKRGQDVALRCDPISGHVSLYWYRQALGQGPEFLTYFNYEAQQDKSGLPNDRFSAERPEGSISTLTIQRTEQRDSAMYRCASSPGQGAMNTEAFFGQGTRLTVV.

V gene TRBV19 combines with J gene TRBJ1-1; D not resolved. Germline CDR1 and CDR2: LNHDA and SQIVND (reference sequence). The CDR3 has 15 amino acids. The V gene lost 5 bases and the J gene lost 6 bases, with 19 bases spanning the gap. The CDR3 region has the DNA TGTGCCAGTAGTGCCGCCAGTCGGGGTATCCCTGAAGCTTTCTTT. Protein product: CASSAASRGIPEAFF.